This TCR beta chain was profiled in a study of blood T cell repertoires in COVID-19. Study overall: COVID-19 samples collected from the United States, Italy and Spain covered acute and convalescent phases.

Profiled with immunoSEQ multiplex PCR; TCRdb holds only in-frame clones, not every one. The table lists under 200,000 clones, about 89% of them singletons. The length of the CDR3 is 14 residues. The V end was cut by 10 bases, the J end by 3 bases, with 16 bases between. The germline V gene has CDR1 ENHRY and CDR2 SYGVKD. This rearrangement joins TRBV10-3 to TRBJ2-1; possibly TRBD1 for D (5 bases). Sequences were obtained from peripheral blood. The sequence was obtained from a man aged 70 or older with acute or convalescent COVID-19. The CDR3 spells CATTRDAIYNEQFF. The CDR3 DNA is TGTGCCACGACCAGGGATGCTATCTACAATGAGCAGTTCTTC.